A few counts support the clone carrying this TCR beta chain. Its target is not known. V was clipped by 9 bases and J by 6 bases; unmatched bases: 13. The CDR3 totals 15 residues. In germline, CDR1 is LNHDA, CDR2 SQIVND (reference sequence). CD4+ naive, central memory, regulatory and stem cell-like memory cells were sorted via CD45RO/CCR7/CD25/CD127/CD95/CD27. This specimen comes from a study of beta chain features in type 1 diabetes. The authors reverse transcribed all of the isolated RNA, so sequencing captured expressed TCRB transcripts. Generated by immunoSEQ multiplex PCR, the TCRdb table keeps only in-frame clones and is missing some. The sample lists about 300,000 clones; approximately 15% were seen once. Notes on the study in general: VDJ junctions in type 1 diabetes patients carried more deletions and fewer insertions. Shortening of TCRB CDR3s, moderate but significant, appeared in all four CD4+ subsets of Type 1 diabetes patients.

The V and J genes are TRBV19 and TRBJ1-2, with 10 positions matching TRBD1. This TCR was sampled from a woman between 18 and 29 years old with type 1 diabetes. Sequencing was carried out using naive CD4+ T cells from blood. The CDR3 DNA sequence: TGTGCCAGCACTAGTCCGGGACAGGGGCAGGATGGCTACACCTTC. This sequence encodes CASTSPGQGQDGYTF. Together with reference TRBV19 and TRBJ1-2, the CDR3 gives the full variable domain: DGGITQSPKYLFRKEGQNVTLSCEQNLNHDAMYWYRQDPGQGLRLIYYSQIVNDFQKGDIAEGYSVSREKKESFPLTVTSAQKNPTAFYLCASTSPGQGQDGYTFGSGTRLTVV.